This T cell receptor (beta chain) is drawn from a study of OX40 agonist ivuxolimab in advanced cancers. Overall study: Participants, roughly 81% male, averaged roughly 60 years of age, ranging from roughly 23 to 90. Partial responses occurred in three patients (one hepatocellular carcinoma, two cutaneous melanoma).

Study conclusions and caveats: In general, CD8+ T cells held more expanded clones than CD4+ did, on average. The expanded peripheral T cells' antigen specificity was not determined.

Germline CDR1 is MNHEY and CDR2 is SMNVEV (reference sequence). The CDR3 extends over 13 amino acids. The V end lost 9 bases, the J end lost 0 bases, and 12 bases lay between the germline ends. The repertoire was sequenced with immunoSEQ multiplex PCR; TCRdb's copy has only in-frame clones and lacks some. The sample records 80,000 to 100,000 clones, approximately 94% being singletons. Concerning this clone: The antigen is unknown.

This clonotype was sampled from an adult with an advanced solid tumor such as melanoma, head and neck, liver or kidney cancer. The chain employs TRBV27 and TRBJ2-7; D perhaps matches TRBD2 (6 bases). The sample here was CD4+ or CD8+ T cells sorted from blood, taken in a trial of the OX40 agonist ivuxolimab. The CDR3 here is CASFGLRSYEQYF. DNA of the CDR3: TGTGCCAGTTTCGGACTACGCTCCTACGAGCAGTACTTC.